This T cell receptor (beta chain) was observed in a study of blood T cell repertoires in COVID-19. As for the study in general: The United States, Italy and Spain supplied acute and convalescent COVID-19 samples.

Trimming stripped 0 bases from V and 0 bases from J, with 11 bases between. There are 16 residues in the CDR3. Germline CDR1 and CDR2: MNHEY and SVGAGI. Sequencing used immunoSEQ multiplex PCR; TCRdb keeps in-frame clones, though not all of them. Altogether 25,000 or so clones are present, 85% to 90% being singletons, with the ten largest covering 11%. This chain uses TRBV6-5 with TRBJ1-1, with D uncertain. This TCR came from a man aged 65-85 years with acute or convalescent COVID-19. Material: peripheral blood. The CDR3 DNA follows: TGTGCCAGCAGTTACTCTCCGACAAGACTGAACACTGAAGCTTTCTTT. It specifies CASSYSPTRLNTEAFF.